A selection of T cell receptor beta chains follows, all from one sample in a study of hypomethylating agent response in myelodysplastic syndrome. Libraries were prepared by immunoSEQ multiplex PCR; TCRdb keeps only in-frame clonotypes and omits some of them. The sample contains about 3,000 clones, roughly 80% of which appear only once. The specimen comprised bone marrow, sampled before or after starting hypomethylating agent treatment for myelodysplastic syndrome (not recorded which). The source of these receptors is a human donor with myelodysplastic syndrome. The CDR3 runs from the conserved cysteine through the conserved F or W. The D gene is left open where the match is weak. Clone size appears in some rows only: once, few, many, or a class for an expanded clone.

CDR3: CASSLRGGTEAFF; DNA: TGTGCCAGCAGCTTACGGGGGGGGACTGAAGCTTTCTTT; D: NA; size: NA; J: TRBJ1-1; V: TRBV13
CDR3: CASSYRSGNSNQPQHF; DNA: TGTGCCAGCAGTTATAGGTCAGGAAATAGCAATCAGCCCCAGCATTTT; D: NA; size: NA; J: TRBJ1-5; V: TRBV6-6
CDR3: CASSPFNNYGYTF; DNA: TGTGCCAGCAGCCCGTTCAATAACTATGGCTACACCTTC; D: NA; size: NA; J: TRBJ1-2; V: TRBV27
CDR3: CASSTPGTGVGGYTF; DNA: TGCGCCAGCAGCACACCCGGGACAGGGGTTGGAGGCTACACCTTC; D: TRBD1; size: few; J: TRBJ1-2; V: TRBV5-1
CDR3: CAWSDRSGQPQHF; DNA: TGTGCCTGGAGTGACAGGTCCGGTCAGCCCCAGCATTTT; D: NA; size: NA; J: TRBJ1-5; V: TRBV30
CDR3: CASSLRPWGLAGGNPYEQYF; DNA: TGTGCCAGCAGCTTGCGGCCTTGGGGACTAGCGGGGGGAAACCCCTACGAGCAGTACTTC; D: TRBD2; size: NA; J: TRBJ2-7; V: TRBV5-4
CDR3: CASSGPWEYNSPLHF; DNA: TGTGCCAGTAGCGGACCGTGGGAATATAATTCACCCCTCCACTTT; D: NA; size: NA; J: TRBJ1-6; V: TRBV19
CDR3: CASAPGLAGGEQFF; DNA: TGTGCCAGCGCCCCGGGACTAGCGGGGGGGGAGCAGTTCTTC; D: TRBD2; size: NA; J: TRBJ2-1; V: TRBV6-5
CDR3: CASSEQGNTGELFF; DNA: TGTGCCAGCAGTGAGCAGGGTAACACCGGGGAGCTGTTTTTT; D: NA; size: NA; J: TRBJ2-2; V: TRBV2
CDR3: CASGPWDLTGELFF; DNA: TGTGCTAGTGGTCCCTGGGACTTAACCGGGGAGCTGTTTTTT; D: NA; size: NA; J: TRBJ2-2; V: TRBV12-5
CDR3: CASSLEAEGAEQFF; DNA: TGTGCCAGCAGCCTGGAGGCTGAGGGGGCTGAGCAGTTCTTC; D: TRBD1; size: NA; J: TRBJ2-1; V: TRBV7-9
CDR3: CSGGHPGAEAFF; DNA: TGCAGCGGCGGACACCCAGGGGCTGAAGCTTTCTTT; D: NA; size: NA; J: TRBJ1-1; V: TRBV29-1
CDR3: CASSLRANPDQPQHF; DNA: TGTGCCAGCAGCTTAAGGGCTAACCCCGATCAGCCCCAGCATTTT; D: NA; size: NA; J: TRBJ1-5; V: TRBV11-2
CDR3: CASSEGADTDTQYF; DNA: TGTGCCAGCAGTGAGGGAGCGGACACAGATACGCAGTATTTT; D: NA; size: NA; J: TRBJ2-3; V: TRBV6-4
CDR3: CAAGAQETQYF; DNA: TGTGCCGCGGGGGCTCAAGAGACCCAGTACTTC; D: NA; size: NA; J: TRBJ2-5; V: TRBV10-3
CDR3: CSAYLGETQYF; DNA: TGCAGTGCTTATCTGGGGGAGACCCAGTACTTC; D: NA; size: NA; J: TRBJ2-5; V: TRBV20-1
CDR3: CASSEPTGGEAFF; DNA: TGTGCCAGCAGTGAGCCTACAGGGGGTGAAGCTTTCTTT; D: TRBD1; size: NA; J: TRBJ1-1; V: TRBV6-1
CDR3: CATNEGSYEQYF; DNA: TGCGCCACCAACGAGGGGTCCTACGAGCAGTACTTC; D: NA; size: NA; J: TRBJ2-7; V: TRBV4-3
CDR3: CASNPRGAGTQETQYF; DNA: TGTGCCAGCAACCCTCGGGGAGCGGGGACCCAAGAGACCCAGTACTTC; D: TRBD2; size: NA; J: TRBJ2-5; V: TRBV11-2
CDR3: CATSAEGKETQYF; DNA: TGTGCCACCAGCGCCGAGGGGAAAGAGACCCAGTACTTC; D: NA; size: NA; J: TRBJ2-5; V: TRBV15
CDR3: CASREGTGIEQYF; DNA: TGTGCCAGCAGAGAAGGGACAGGGATCGAGCAGTACTTC; D: TRBD1; size: NA; J: TRBJ2-7; V: TRBV6-5
CDR3: CASSSYRGRADTQYF; DNA: TGTGCCAGCAGCTCCTACAGGGGGCGGGCAGATACGCAGTATTTT; D: TRBD1; size: NA; J: TRBJ2-3; V: TRBV7-3
CDR3: CASSAQGGPYEQYF; DNA: TGTGCCAGCAGTGCTCAGGGCGGACCCTACGAGCAGTACTTC; D: NA; size: few; J: TRBJ2-7; V: TRBV6-1
CDR3: CASSYGGTSTDEQFF; DNA: TGTGCCAGCAGCTATGGGGGAACTTCTACGGATGAGCAGTTCTTC; D: NA; size: NA; J: TRBJ2-1; V: TRBV6-1
CDR3: CAWSPLAGGRWGDTQYF; DNA: TGTGCCTGGAGCCCCCTAGCGGGGGGACGGTGGGGAGATACGCAGTATTTT; D: TRBD2; size: NA; J: TRBJ2-3; V: TRBV30
CDR3: CASSRNRVPGNYTF; DNA: TGTGCCAGCAGTCGAAACAGGGTTCCAGGGAACTACACCTTC; D: NA; size: NA; J: TRBJ1-2; V: TRBV27
CDR3: CASSPSPGLPRGQRLSYEQYF; DNA: TGTGCCAGCAGCCCCTCCCCCGGGTTACCCCGCGGACAGCGCCTCTCCTACGAGCAGTACTTC; D: NA; size: NA; J: TRBJ2-7; V: TRBV7-6
CDR3: CAWSVQREKLFF; DNA: TGTGCCTGGAGTGTACAGAGGGAAAAACTGTTTTTT; D: NA; size: NA; J: TRBJ1-4; V: TRBV30
CDR3: CASSFLQGEGSPLHF; DNA: TGTGCCAGCAGTTTTCTACAGGGGGAAGGATCACCCCTCCACTTT; D: TRBD1; size: NA; J: TRBJ1-6; V: TRBV27
CDR3: CASSVEGTGGNSPLHF; DNA: TGTGCCAGCAGCGTAGAGGGGACAGGGGGAAACTCACCCCTCCACTTT; D: TRBD1; size: few; J: TRBJ1-6; V: TRBV9
CDR3: CASSEVGPYNEQFF; DNA: TGTGCCAGCAGTGAAGTGGGGCCCTACAATGAGCAGTTCTTC; D: NA; size: once; J: TRBJ2-1; V: TRBV2
CDR3: CASSNNRVEQYF; DNA: TGTGCCAGCAGTAACAACAGGGTCGAGCAGTACTTC; D: NA; size: NA; J: TRBJ2-7; V: TRBV7-8
CDR3: CASSEPQGAAGNTIYF; DNA: TGTGCCAGCAGTGAACCCCAGGGGGCAGCTGGAAACACCATATATTTT; D: TRBD1; size: NA; J: TRBJ1-3; V: TRBV6-1
CDR3: CASSARQFLRANEKLFF; DNA: TGTGCCAGCAGTGCTCGGCAGTTTCTCCGGGCTAATGAAAAACTGTTTTTT; D: NA; size: NA; J: TRBJ1-4; V: TRBV27
CDR3: CASSSRDTTNEKLFF; DNA: TGTGCCAGCAGCTCCAGAGATACAACTAATGAAAAACTGTTTTTT; D: NA; size: NA; J: TRBJ1-4; V: TRBV7-9
CDR3: CASSPTRGYGYTF; DNA: TGTGCCAGCAGTCCAACGCGGGGCTATGGCTACACCTTC; D: NA; size: NA; J: TRBJ1-2; V: TRBV7-8
CDR3: CASSPGGVRGVGNTIYF; DNA: TGTGCCAGCAGTCCCGGGGGGGTCAGGGGAGTCGGAAACACCATATATTTT; D: NA; size: NA; J: TRBJ1-3; V: TRBV27
CDR3: CATRSGTATNQPQHF; DNA: TGTGCCACTCGATCCGGGACAGCCACAAATCAGCCCCAGCATTTT; D: TRBD1; size: NA; J: TRBJ1-5; V: TRBV6-1
CDR3: CASSDSRGGSPLHF; DNA: TGTGCCAGCAGTGACTCGAGGGGGGGTTCACCCCTCCACTTT; D: NA; size: few; J: TRBJ1-6; V: TRBV6-4
CDR3: CACLWAGEQYF; DNA: TGTGCCTGTCTCTGGGCCGGCGAGCAGTACTTC; D: NA; size: NA; J: TRBJ2-7; V: TRBV30
CDR3: CASSWDSGVGTEAFF; DNA: TGTGCCAGCAGTTGGGATTCAGGGGTGGGCACTGAAGCTTTCTTT; D: NA; size: NA; J: TRBJ1-1; V: TRBV28
CDR3: CASSHPRGPSPLHF; DNA: TGTGCCAGCAGCCACCCAAGGGGGCCTTCACCCCTCCACTTT; D: TRBD1; size: NA; J: TRBJ1-6; V: TRBV4-2
CDR3: CASSPDRRSSYEQYF; DNA: TGCGCCAGCAGCCCGGACAGGCGAAGCTCCTACGAGCAGTACTTC; D: TRBD1; size: few; J: TRBJ2-7; V: TRBV4-1
CDR3: CASSEAGTVNTGELFF; DNA: TGTGCCAGCAGTGAAGCGGGGACAGTTAACACCGGGGAGCTGTTTTTT; D: TRBD1; size: NA; J: TRBJ2-2; V: TRBV2
CDR3: CASSFQQGSFYEQYF; DNA: TGTGCCAGCAGCTTCCAACAGGGATCGTTCTACGAGCAGTACTTC; D: NA; size: NA; J: TRBJ2-7; V: TRBV11-2
CDR3: CASSPTDTQYF; DNA: TGTGCCAGCTCACCCACAGATACGCAGTATTTT; D: NA; size: NA; J: TRBJ2-3; V: TRBV7-9
CDR3: CAISESRGGRSSYEQYF; DNA: TGTGCCATCAGTGAGTCACGGGGAGGCCGGAGCTCCTACGAGCAGTACTTC; D: NA; size: NA; J: TRBJ2-7; V: TRBV10-3
CDR3: CASNGLSYEQYF; DNA: TGTGCCAGCAATGGACTGTCCTACGAGCAGTACTTC; D: NA; size: once; J: TRBJ2-7; V: TRBV2
CDR3: CASSLWAAKNIQYF; DNA: TGTGCCAGCAGCTTGTGGGCCGCCAAAAACATTCAGTACTTC; D: NA; size: few; J: TRBJ2-4; V: TRBV5-6
CDR3: CASSNRAGYNEKLFF; DNA: TGTGCCAGCAGCAACAGGGCAGGCTATAATGAAAAACTGTTTTTT; D: NA; size: NA; J: TRBJ1-4; V: TRBV5-6
CDR3: CASSLSLSLGQETQYF; DNA: TGTGCCAGCAGTTTATCGTTGTCCCTCGGCCAAGAGACCCAGTACTTC; D: NA; size: NA; J: TRBJ2-5; V: TRBV27
CDR3: CASSEISFYEQYF; DNA: TGTGCCAGCAGTGAAATCAGTTTCTACGAGCAGTACTTC; D: NA; size: NA; J: TRBJ2-7; V: TRBV25-1
CDR3: CASSVVQGIAGYGYTF; DNA: TGTGCCAGCAGCGTAGTACAGGGAATCGCGGGCTATGGCTACACCTTC; D: NA; size: NA; J: TRBJ1-2; V: TRBV9
CDR3: CASSRSRQGREQYF; DNA: TGTGCCAGCAGCCGTTCCCGACAGGGACGCGAGCAGTACTTC; D: TRBD1; size: NA; J: TRBJ2-7; V: TRBV9
CDR3: CASRTRGDSYEQYF; DNA: TGTGCCAGCAGAACCCGTGGTGACTCCTACGAGCAGTACTTC; D: NA; size: NA; J: TRBJ2-7; V: TRBV7-3